This is a list of T cell receptor beta chains from one sample in a study of blood T cell repertoires in COVID-19. Only in-frame clones appear in the TCRdb table, and some are missing; sequencing was by immunoSEQ multiplex PCR. The sample yields roughly 80,000 clones, roughly nine tenths seen once. The sequencing input was peripheral blood. Source of these receptors: a woman in her fifties or sixties in a cohort sampled during active COVID-19. Each CDR3 is given with its conserved first and last residue. Each record gives: clone size, J gene, V gene, D gene, CDR3 DNA, CDR3 protein. D genes are given only for firm matches. Size is stated for part of the rows, as once, few or many counts, or as a class when the clone is expanded.

clone size: .; J gene: TRBJ1-2; V gene: TRBV3-1/TRBV3-2; D gene: TRBD1; CDR3 DNA: TGTGCCAGCAGCCAAACCGACAGGGCACCTAACTATGGCTACACCTTC; CDR3 protein: CASSQTDRAPNYGYTF
clone size: .; J gene: TRBJ2-3; V gene: TRBV6-5; D gene: .; CDR3 DNA: TGTGCCAGCAGTTACGGGCCGACGGGAGTGGCGGATACGCAGTATTTT; CDR3 protein: CASSYGPTGVADTQYF
clone size: once; J gene: TRBJ1-1; V gene: TRBV19; D gene: .; CDR3 DNA: TGTGCCAGTAGTATAGATTATCAGCGGACTGAAGCTTTCTTT; CDR3 protein: CASSIDYQRTEAFF
clone size: .; J gene: TRBJ1-1; V gene: TRBV19; D gene: .; CDR3 DNA: TGTGCCATCCATCGAGGGTTCACTGAAGCTTTCTTT; CDR3 protein: CAIHRGFTEAFF
clone size: .; J gene: TRBJ2-5; V gene: TRBV12-3/TRBV12-4; D gene: .; CDR3 DNA: TGTGCCAGCAGTTTAGTACTAGCCAGGACCCAGTACTTC; CDR3 protein: CASSLVLARTQYF
clone size: .; J gene: TRBJ2-7; V gene: TRBV7-6; D gene: .; CDR3 DNA: TGTGCCAGCAGCTCCCGAGGGCGGGACCGTAGCTCCTACGAGCAGTACTTC; CDR3 protein: CASSSRGRDRSSYEQYF
clone size: .; J gene: TRBJ2-1; V gene: TRBV18; D gene: .; CDR3 DNA: TGTGCCAGCTCAAACGATCGGGCAGGGGCGTACAATGAGCAGTTCTTC; CDR3 protein: CASSNDRAGAYNEQFF
clone size: .; J gene: TRBJ2-5; V gene: TRBV19; D gene: .; CDR3 DNA: TGTGCCAGTAGTATCCCCGACGGGAGTGAGACCCAGTACTTC; CDR3 protein: CASSIPDGSETQYF
clone size: .; J gene: TRBJ1-4; V gene: TRBV27; D gene: TRBD1; CDR3 DNA: TGTGCCAGCAGTCCATACAGGGGAACTAATGAAAAACTGTTTTTT; CDR3 protein: CASSPYRGTNEKLFF
clone size: .; J gene: TRBJ1-2; V gene: TRBV7-2; D gene: .; CDR3 DNA: TGTGCCCGACCGACGGGGGGAACCCAACGAGGTGGCTACACCTTC; CDR3 protein: CARPTGGTQRGGYTF
clone size: .; J gene: TRBJ2-5; V gene: TRBV11-2; D gene: TRBD1; CDR3 DNA: TGTGCCAGCAGCCCCACTCCGGGACAGCGCGAGACCCAGTACTTC; CDR3 protein: CASSPTPGQRETQYF
clone size: .; J gene: TRBJ1-5; V gene: TRBV19; D gene: TRBD1; CDR3 DNA: TGTGCCAGTAGTCTTACAGGGGTAGGGCCCCAGCATTTT; CDR3 protein: CASSLTGVGPQHF
clone size: once; J gene: TRBJ1-1; V gene: TRBV10-3; D gene: .; CDR3 DNA: TGTGCCACCTCGGGGGGCCCACGGGGGAACACTGAAGCTTTCTTT; CDR3 protein: CATSGGPRGNTEAFF
clone size: .; J gene: TRBJ2-7; V gene: TRBV11-3; D gene: .; CDR3 DNA: TGTGCCAGCAGCCCCCGGACAGCCTACGAGCAGTACTTC; CDR3 protein: CASSPRTAYEQYF
clone size: once; J gene: TRBJ1-2; V gene: TRBV7-8; D gene: .; CDR3 DNA: TGTGCCAGCAGCCCCCGGACTGATGGCTACACCTTC; CDR3 protein: CASSPRTDGYTF
clone size: .; J gene: TRBJ1-1; V gene: TRBV18; D gene: .; CDR3 DNA: TGTGCCAGCTCACCCGCGGGGGGGGTGACTTTCTTT; CDR3 protein: CASSPAGGVTFF
clone size: .; J gene: TRBJ1-1; V gene: TRBV27; D gene: .; CDR3 DNA: TGTGCCAGCGCAGGGGCAAGCAACACTGAAGCTTTCTTT; CDR3 protein: CASAGASNTEAFF
clone size: once; J gene: TRBJ2-5; V gene: TRBV25-1; D gene: TRBD1; CDR3 DNA: TGTGCCAGCAGTGCCCGGACAGGGCAAGAGACCCAGTACTTC; CDR3 protein: CASSARTGQETQYF
clone size: few; J gene: TRBJ2-7; V gene: TRBV28; D gene: .; CDR3 DNA: TGTGCCAGCAGAAGCCCCGGAGGCGTCAACGAGCAGTACTTC; CDR3 protein: CASRSPGGVNEQYF
clone size: .; J gene: TRBJ1-1; V gene: TRBV10-3; D gene: .; CDR3 DNA: TGTGCCATCAATATGGGACAGAACACTGAAGCTTTCTTT; CDR3 protein: CAINMGQNTEAFF
clone size: .; J gene: TRBJ2-7; V gene: TRBV5-1; D gene: .; CDR3 DNA: TGCGCCAGCAGCTTGGACGGGATGGTCTCCTACGAGCAGTACTTC; CDR3 protein: CASSLDGMVSYEQYF
clone size: .; J gene: TRBJ1-5; V gene: TRBV27; D gene: TRBD1; CDR3 DNA: TGTGCCAGCAGTTTACAGGGGGGTCTCCTGGGTCAGCCCCAGCATTTT; CDR3 protein: CASSLQGGLLGQPQHF
clone size: .; J gene: TRBJ1-3; V gene: TRBV6-6; D gene: .; CDR3 DNA: TGTGCCAGCAGTTACACAGGACCGAGCTCTGGAAACACCATATATTTT; CDR3 protein: CASSYTGPSSGNTIYF
clone size: .; J gene: TRBJ2-7; V gene: TRBV6-2/TRBV6-3; D gene: .; CDR3 DNA: TGTGCCAGCAGTCTCCGGGACACCTCCTACGAGCAGTACTTC; CDR3 protein: CASSLRDTSYEQYF
clone size: .; J gene: TRBJ1-6; V gene: TRBV5-5; D gene: TRBD1; CDR3 DNA: TGTGCCAGCAGCTCTGGAACAGGGGCACAGAATTCACCCCTCCACTTT; CDR3 protein: CASSSGTGAQNSPLHF
clone size: .; J gene: TRBJ2-3; V gene: TRBV7-3; D gene: TRBD1; CDR3 DNA: TGTGCCAGCAGCTTAAATTTCCGGGACAGCAGCACAGATACGCAGTATTTT; CDR3 protein: CASSLNFRDSSTDTQYF
clone size: .; J gene: TRBJ2-3; V gene: TRBV3-1/TRBV3-2; D gene: TRBD1; CDR3 DNA: TGTGCCAGCATGAGACAGGGAAGCACAGATACGCAGTATTTT; CDR3 protein: CASMRQGSTDTQYF
clone size: .; J gene: TRBJ1-1; V gene: TRBV27; D gene: .; CDR3 DNA: TGTGCCAGCAGTTACCAAAACATCGGGGGCACTGAAGCTTTCTTT; CDR3 protein: CASSYQNIGGTEAFF
clone size: once; J gene: TRBJ2-2; V gene: TRBV7-8; D gene: .; CDR3 DNA: TGTGCCAGCATGGCGGCCAACACCGGGGAGCTGTTTTTT; CDR3 protein: CASMAANTGELFF
clone size: .; J gene: TRBJ2-5; V gene: TRBV18; D gene: .; CDR3 DNA: TGTGCCAGCTCACCACTTCTAGACCAAGAGACCCAGTACTTC; CDR3 protein: CASSPLLDQETQYF
clone size: .; J gene: TRBJ2-2; V gene: TRBV27; D gene: .; CDR3 DNA: TGTGCCAGCAGTTTCTTGCAGGGGATCACCGGGGAGCTGTTTTTT; CDR3 protein: CASSFLQGITGELFF
clone size: .; J gene: TRBJ2-2; V gene: TRBV24-1; D gene: .; CDR3 DNA: TGTGCCACCAGTGATTTCTGGGCTTCGAACACCGGGGAGCTGTTTTTT; CDR3 protein: CATSDFWASNTGELFF
clone size: .; J gene: TRBJ2-1; V gene: TRBV5-4; D gene: TRBD1; CDR3 DNA: TGTGCCAGCAGCTCCGGGACAGGGATAGACAATGAGCAGTTCTTC; CDR3 protein: CASSSGTGIDNEQFF
clone size: few; J gene: TRBJ2-3; V gene: TRBV7-3; D gene: TRBD2; CDR3 DNA: TGTGCCAGCAGCCTAACCTGGAGGCAGGGGGAAGCCTTAAGTAGCGGGAGGGCCAGGGATACGCAGTATTTT; CDR3 protein: CASSLTWRQGEALSSGRARDTQYF
clone size: .; J gene: TRBJ2-3; V gene: TRBV5-1; D gene: TRBD2; CDR3 DNA: TGCGCCAGCAGCTTGGGGGCTAGCGGAGACCCTAGGGTCGGAGATACGCAGTATTTT; CDR3 protein: CASSLGASGDPRVGDTQYF
clone size: .; J gene: TRBJ1-2; V gene: TRBV6-6; D gene: TRBD1; CDR3 DNA: TGTGCCAGCAGTTACCTACGCTGGCAGGGGGCAGGGGGCTACACCTTC; CDR3 protein: CASSYLRWQGAGGYTF
clone size: .; J gene: TRBJ1-1; V gene: TRBV5-1; D gene: .; CDR3 DNA: TGCGCCAGCAGCCCGGGGGGGGGCGCGAGCACTGAAGCTTTCTTT; CDR3 protein: CASSPGGGASTEAFF
clone size: .; J gene: TRBJ2-3; V gene: TRBV11-3; D gene: .; CDR3 DNA: TGTGCCAGCAGCCCGACAGCAAGACGCACAGATACGCAGTATTTT; CDR3 protein: CASSPTARRTDTQYF
clone size: few; J gene: TRBJ2-5; V gene: TRBV14; D gene: .; CDR3 DNA: TGTGCCAGCAGCCAAGTTCACTCTACGGAGACCCAGTACTTC; CDR3 protein: CASSQVHSTETQYF
clone size: .; J gene: TRBJ2-1; V gene: TRBV7-3; D gene: TRBD1; CDR3 DNA: TGTGCCAGCAGCACCCCCGGGACAGGCTCCTACAATGAGCAGTTCTTC; CDR3 protein: CASSTPGTGSYNEQFF
clone size: .; J gene: TRBJ2-2; V gene: TRBV19; D gene: .; CDR3 DNA: TGTGCCAGTAGACCGGGAGCCGTTCGCACCGGGGAGCTGTTTTTT; CDR3 protein: CASRPGAVRTGELFF
clone size: .; J gene: TRBJ2-2; V gene: TRBV5-1; D gene: .; CDR3 DNA: TGCGCCAGCAGCTTGTCGGTTCCGAACACCGGGGAGCTGTTTTTT; CDR3 protein: CASSLSVPNTGELFF
clone size: once; J gene: TRBJ1-2; V gene: TRBV6-1; D gene: TRBD1; CDR3 DNA: TGTGCCAGCAGTGAACCGACAGGGGAGTGGAGAGGCTACACCTTC; CDR3 protein: CASSEPTGEWRGYTF
clone size: .; J gene: TRBJ1-5; V gene: TRBV18; D gene: .; CDR3 DNA: TGTGCCAGCTCACAATACCAGGCCAGAGTTGATCAGCCCCAGCATTTT; CDR3 protein: CASSQYQARVDQPQHF
clone size: .; J gene: TRBJ1-2; V gene: TRBV7-8; D gene: .; CDR3 DNA: TGTGCCAGCAGCTTACGGGATGACGGTGGCTACACCTTC; CDR3 protein: CASSLRDDGGYTF
clone size: .; J gene: TRBJ2-3; V gene: TRBV10-3; D gene: .; CDR3 DNA: TGTGCCATCAGCCGAGAGGATACGCAGTATTTT; CDR3 protein: CAISREDTQYF
clone size: .; J gene: TRBJ2-1; V gene: TRBV3-1/TRBV3-2; D gene: .; CDR3 DNA: TGTGCCAGCAGCCAAGGAATCGGTGAGCAGTTCTTC; CDR3 protein: CASSQGIGEQFF
clone size: .; J gene: TRBJ2-7; V gene: TRBV4-1; D gene: TRBD2; CDR3 DNA: TGCGCCAGCAGCCAAGACAGAGGGGCTAGCGGGTACTACGAGCAGTACTTC; CDR3 protein: CASSQDRGASGYYEQYF
clone size: .; J gene: TRBJ2-5; V gene: TRBV4-2; D gene: TRBD2; CDR3 DNA: TGTGCCAGCAGCCAAGATACTAGCGGGGAGACCCAGTACTTC; CDR3 protein: CASSQDTSGETQYF
clone size: .; J gene: TRBJ2-3; V gene: TRBV2; D gene: TRBD2; CDR3 DNA: TGTGCCAGCAGCGGGACTAGCGGGAGAGGAGATACGCAGTATTTT; CDR3 protein: CASSGTSGRGDTQYF
clone size: .; J gene: TRBJ1-5; V gene: TRBV12-5; D gene: TRBD1; CDR3 DNA: TGTGCTAGTGGTTTGGTATGGGACAGGGCTAATCAGCCCCAGCATTTT; CDR3 protein: CASGLVWDRANQPQHF